This is a list of T cell receptor beta chains from one sample in a study of shared clonotypes between healthy human individuals. Measured with immunoSEQ multiplex PCR; TCRdb has only the in-frame clones, and not every one. The sample has 980,000 or so clones; about 80% are singletons. Specimen: memory CD4+ T cells sorted from blood. These receptors all come from a young man in good health. Both conserved end residues are part of each CDR3. Fields, in order: clone size, D gene, J gene, V gene, CDR3 protein, CDR3 DNA. A D gene is named only where the DNA matches it firmly. Only part of the rows carry a size: once, few, many, or a class if the clone is expanded.

clone_size: few; d_call: TRBD2; j_call: TRBJ2-5; v_call: TRBV5-1; cdr3_aa: CASSLSTTSGGETQYF; cdr3_nt: TGCGCCAGCAGCTTGTCAACGACTAGCGGGGGAGAGACCCAGTACTTC
clone_size: NA; d_call: NA; j_call: TRBJ2-7; v_call: TRBV2; cdr3_aa: CASSSGQPEQYF; cdr3_nt: TGTGCCAGCAGTTCCGGACAGCCCGAGCAGTACTTC
clone_size: few; d_call: TRBD1; j_call: TRBJ2-5; v_call: TRBV30; cdr3_aa: CAWSVRGRRETQYF; cdr3_nt: TGTGCCTGGAGTGTCAGGGGGCGGAGAGAGACCCAGTACTTC
clone_size: NA; d_call: NA; j_call: TRBJ2-3; v_call: TRBV7-3; cdr3_aa: CASSLMSLGTDTQYF; cdr3_nt: TGTGCCAGCAGCTTAATGAGCCTAGGCACAGATACGCAGTATTTT
clone_size: NA; d_call: NA; j_call: TRBJ2-3; v_call: TRBV29-1; cdr3_aa: CSATPGAGNTQYF; cdr3_nt: TGCAGCGCCACCCCGGGGGCCGGGAATACGCAGTATTTT
clone_size: many; d_call: TRBD1; j_call: TRBJ1-6; v_call: TRBV6-1; cdr3_aa: CASQTGALNSPLHF; cdr3_nt: TGTGCCAGCCAGACAGGGGCCCTTAATTCACCCCTCCACTTT
clone_size: NA; d_call: TRBD1; j_call: TRBJ1-1; v_call: TRBV7-6; cdr3_aa: CASSSGGMSGRRNTEAFF; cdr3_nt: TGTGCCAGCAGCTCAGGGGGGATGAGTGGCCGTAGGAACACTGAAGCTTTCTTT
clone_size: NA; d_call: TRBD2; j_call: TRBJ2-3; v_call: TRBV11-2; cdr3_aa: CASSPRGGRATDTQYF; cdr3_nt: TGTGCCAGCAGCCCTCGGGGCGGGAGGGCCACAGATACGCAGTATTTT
clone_size: NA; d_call: NA; j_call: TRBJ1-4; v_call: TRBV6-1; cdr3_aa: CASSDRGRSTNEKLFF; cdr3_nt: TGTGCCAGCAGTGACCGGGGCAGATCGACTAATGAAAAACTGTTTTTT
clone_size: NA; d_call: NA; j_call: TRBJ2-2; v_call: TRBV2; cdr3_aa: CASSVESNTGELFF; cdr3_nt: TGTGCCAGCAGTGTTGAGTCGAACACCGGGGAGCTGTTTTTT
clone_size: NA; d_call: NA; j_call: TRBJ1-6; v_call: TRBV6-6; cdr3_aa: CASSYSGGSSPLHF; cdr3_nt: TGTGCCAGCAGTTACTCTGGGGGGAGTTCACCCCTCCACTTT
clone_size: few; d_call: NA; j_call: TRBJ1-3; v_call: TRBV28; cdr3_aa: CASSPPYVFSGNTIYF; cdr3_nt: TGTGCCAGCAGCCCCCCGTATGTTTTCTCTGGAAACACCATATATTTT
clone_size: NA; d_call: TRBD1; j_call: TRBJ2-5; v_call: TRBV10-3; cdr3_aa: CAISWDRIETQYF; cdr3_nt: TGTGCCATCAGCTGGGACAGGATAGAGACCCAGTACTTC
clone_size: NA; d_call: TRBD1; j_call: TRBJ1-5; v_call: TRBV2; cdr3_aa: CASSGQGVEPQHF; cdr3_nt: TGTGCCAGCAGTGGACAGGGGGTGGAGCCCCAGCATTTT
clone_size: NA; d_call: NA; j_call: TRBJ1-2; v_call: TRBV30; cdr3_aa: CAWSERYYGYTF; cdr3_nt: TGTGCCTGGAGTGAGCGGTACTATGGCTACACCTTC
clone_size: NA; d_call: NA; j_call: TRBJ1-1; v_call: TRBV30; cdr3_aa: CAWSVLAGTEAFF; cdr3_nt: TGTGCCTGGAGTGTATTGGCCGGGACTGAAGCTTTCTTT
clone_size: once; d_call: TRBD1; j_call: TRBJ1-5; v_call: TRBV9; cdr3_aa: CASSVGTGSGQPQHF; cdr3_nt: TGTGCCAGCAGCGTTGGGACAGGGTCGGGACAGCCCCAGCATTTT
clone_size: NA; d_call: NA; j_call: TRBJ1-2; v_call: TRBV30; cdr3_aa: CAWSGTRGGLGGYTF; cdr3_nt: TGTGCCTGGAGCGGCACCCGTGGGGGGCTCGGGGGCTACACCTTC
clone_size: NA; d_call: NA; j_call: TRBJ1-1; v_call: TRBV12-5; cdr3_aa: CASGSSQGSRIEAFF; cdr3_nt: TGTGCTAGTGGTTCCTCCCAGGGTTCACGAATTGAAGCTTTCTTT
clone_size: NA; d_call: NA; j_call: TRBJ2-5; v_call: TRBV7-9; cdr3_aa: CASFRDTQETQYF; cdr3_nt: TGTGCCAGCTTCCGGGACACACAAGAGACCCAGTACTTC
clone_size: NA; d_call: NA; j_call: TRBJ2-5; v_call: TRBV5-4; cdr3_aa: CASSSWSGGARETQYF; cdr3_nt: TGTGCCAGCAGCTCCTGGTCTGGGGGGGCACGAGAGACCCAGTACTTC
clone_size: once; d_call: NA; j_call: TRBJ2-3; v_call: TRBV10-3; cdr3_aa: CAISEVGDTQYF; cdr3_nt: TGTGCCATCAGTGAGGTCGGAGATACGCAGTATTTT